A selection of T cell receptor beta chains follows, all from one sample in a study of blood T cells in healthy people across ages. TCRdb itself ran the 5' RACE reads through MiXCR, one entry per CDR3 protein. The sample consists of over a million distinct CDR3 sequences, 35% to 55% of them appearing once. Sequencing used blood. The receptors were sampled from a woman aged 60-75 years in good health. Both conserved end residues are part of each CDR3. A D gene is named only where the DNA matches it firmly. Clone size, where shown, is once, few, many, or a class for clones that have expanded.

>.|.|TRBV12-2|TRBJ2-1
TGTGCAAGGCTCGTCCGGGGCGCGGGATGCTCCTACAATGAGCAGTTCTTC
CARLVRGAGCSYNEQFF
>.|.|TRBV4-1|TRBJ2-1
TGCGCCAGCAGCCACCAGCGGACCTACAATGAGCAGTTCTTC
CASSHQRTYNEQFF
>.|few|TRBV29-1|TRBJ2-7
TGCAGCGTTACTTTAGACTCCTACGAGCAGTACTTC
CSVTLDSYEQYF
>.|.|TRBV27|TRBJ1-1
TGTGCCAGCAGGTTGACATATTACACTGAAGCTTTCTTT
CASRLTYYTEAFF
>.|.|TRBV27|TRBJ2-7
TGTGCCAGCAGTTTAAGGGGTCCCCACGAGCAGTACTTC
CASSLRGPHEQYF
>.|.|TRBV3-1|TRBJ2-3
TGTGCCAGCAGCGCCTGGGACCGATCCACGAATACGCAGTATTTT
CASSAWDRSTNTQYF
>.|few|TRBV6-5|TRBJ1-2
TGTGCCAGCAGTACGGCGACAGGCCTCTATGGCTACACCTTC
CASSTATGLYGYTF
>.|few|TRBV5-6|TRBJ2-3
TGTGCCAGCAGTCCTGGGACTCTGAGATACGTGGCAGATACGCAGTATTTT
CASSPGTLRYVADTQYF
>TRBD1|.|TRBV20-1|TRBJ1-5
TGCAGTGCTAGTCCGGGTGTAGGGGGCTATAGCAATCAGCCCCAGCATTTT
CSASPGVGGYSNQPQHF
>TRBD1|.|TRBV28|TRBJ1-2
TGTGCCAGCAGGGGGGGTTCAGGGGGAGGCTACACCTTC
CASRGGSGGGYTF
>.|few|TRBV6-5|TRBJ1-2
TGTGCCAGCAGGCCGGGGGGACCTTATGGCTACACCTTC
CASRPGGPYGYTF
>.|.|TRBV2|TRBJ2-1
TGTGCCAGCAGTGTAGATAGCGGCCACAATGAGCAGTTCTTC
CASSVDSGHNEQFF
>TRBD1|.|TRBV5-6|TRBJ2-2
TGTGCCAGCAGCCGAGACAGGGGGGACACCGGGGAGCTGTTTTTT
CASSRDRGDTGELFF
>TRBD2|.|TRBV4-1|TRBJ2-5
TGCGCCAGCAGCCAAGAACCGCTAGCGGAAGAGACCCAGTACTTC
CASSQEPLAEETQYF
>TRBD2|.|TRBV5-1|TRBJ2-1
TGCGCCAGCAGCTTCCTAGCGGGCGGCTCCTACAATGAGCAGTTCTTC
CASSFLAGGSYNEQFF
>TRBD2|.|TRBV6-1|TRBJ2-5
TGTGCCAGCGGCGGGGGGGTAAGGGAGACCCAGTACTTC
CASGGGVRETQYF
>TRBD1|.|TRBV10-3|TRBJ1-5
TGTGCCATCAGGCCGGGACAGGGGCCCCCGAATCAGCCCCAGCATTTT
CAIRPGQGPPNQPQHF
>.|.|TRBV6-6|TRBJ1-1
TGTGCCAGCAGTTGGGCGGGCACTGAAGCTTTCTTT
CASSWAGTEAFF
>TRBD1|.|TRBV20-1|TRBJ1-4
TGCAGTGCTAGAGACATACTGGACAGACAGGGCTTGGGAGAAAAACTGTTTTTT
CSARDILDRQGLGEKLFF
>TRBD2|.|TRBV7-2|TRBJ2-5
TGTGCCAGCAGCTCGGGACTAGTCCAAGAGACCCAGTACTTC
CASSSGLVQETQYF
>.|.|TRBV4-1|TRBJ2-1
TGCGCCAGCAGCCAAGCCCTCCTTAGAAACAATGAGCAGTTCTTC
CASSQALLRNNEQFF
>TRBD2|.|TRBV6-2/TRBV6-3|TRBJ2-4
TGTGCCAGCAGTGATGGGGGGGTAGCCAAAAACATTCAGTACTTC
CASSDGGVAKNIQYF
>.|.|TRBV10-1|TRBJ2-1
TGCGCCAGCAGTGCCCCGGAGCGACCGGATGAAGATGAGCAGTTCTTC
CASSAPERPDEDEQFF
>.|.|TRBV5-5|TRBJ1-5
TGTGCCAGCAGCGTAATGACAGATCAGCCCCAGCATTTT
CASSVMTDQPQHF
>TRBD2|.|TRBV27|TRBJ2-7
TGTGCCATCTCACAGTTACGGGAGGGTGAACACAATGAGCAGTACTTC
CAISQLREGEHNEQYF
>.|.|TRBV20-1|TRBJ2-7
TGCAGTGCTACCGGTTTCGAATACGAGCAGTACTTC
CSATGFEYEQYF